The 19 T cell receptor beta chains below all came from one sample that was sequenced in a study of vaccination and CD4 T cells after COVID-19. The Oncomine TCR Beta short-read assay generated sequence data from the DNA of cultured CD4+ T cells. TCRdb ran MiXCR on the PCR reads and lists one entry per CDR3 protein. Counted here are more than 8,000 distinct CDR3 sequences, 26% occurring once; the ten biggest clones make up approximately 12%. Sample treatment: roughly nine-day PBMC culture with coronavirus spike peptide pools or control peptides (ViraFEST assay). These receptors' antigens are unknown. This specimen consisted of CD4+ T cells from blood, cultured in vitro, obtained after SARS-CoV-2 vaccination. The receptor source for this set is a human donor who had recovered from COVID-19.

This clonotype came up a few times. The rearrangement uses TRBV4-3 and TRBJ2-7; maybe TRBD1 (6 bases). Trimming took 1 base from V and 2 from J, leaving 18 bases between them. The CDR3 consists of 17 residues. Germline V CDR1 and CDR2: LGHNA, YSLEER. The CDR3 bases are TGCGCCAGCAGCCAAGGTTACCAGGGGTCGAGCACCTACGAGCAGTACTTC. Its protein product is CASSQGYQGSSTYEQYF.

This chain connects TRBV6-1 to TRBJ2-3; the D is unclear. V was clipped by 10 bases and J by 0 bases, with 11 bases between them. This CDR3 region has 13 residues. CDR1 and CDR2 from the germline V gene are MNHNS and SASEGT. The CDR3 protein is CATKKASTDTQYF. DNA of the CDR3: TGTGCCACCAAAAAAGCGAGCACAGATACGCAGTATTTT.

The V and J genes are TRBV4-2 and TRBJ2-5; 9 nucleotides agree with TRBD1. Germline values: CDR1 LGHNA, CDR2 YNFKEQ. The trim removed 0 bases at V and 5 bases at J, leaving 1 base unmatched. The CDR3 is 14 residues long. CDR3 nucleotides: TGTGCCAGCAGCCAAGAAGGACAGGGGGAGACCCAGTACTTC. Its translation is CASSQEGQGETQYF.

The rearrangement uses TRBV18 and TRBJ1-5, with D possibly matching TRBD1 (6 bases). This CDR3 has 15 residues. V gave up 6 bases and J gave up 0 bases, with 12 bases separating them. Germline V gene data show CDR1 as KGHSH and CDR2 as LQKENI. The CDR3 sequence: CASSPPGASNQPQHF. CDR3 bases: TGTGCCAGCTCTCCCCCGGGGGCTAGCAATCAGCCCCAGCATTTT.

The sample holds a few counts of this clonotype. CDR3 sequence (DNA): TGTGCCAGCAGCTTTGGACTAGCGGGCCCCCGCTCGGGGGAGACCCAGTACTTC. Encoded protein: CASSFGLAGPRSGETQYF. This rearrangement joins TRBV7-2 to TRBJ2-5, with TRBD2 matching over 11 bases. This CDR3 is 18 amino acids long. Trimming took 3 bases from V and 5 from J; bases not matched to a gene: 14. CDR1 is SGHTA, CDR2 FQGNSA, per germline.

This chain links TRBV12-3 or TRBV12-4 with TRBJ1-2; 10 nucleotides agree with TRBD1. Unmatched junction bases numbered 5, after V lost 5 bases and J lost 8 bases. The CDR3 is 13 amino acids. The CDR3 bases are TGTGCCAGCAGTCCCGGGACAGGGGAAGGCTACACCTTC. Translated: CASSPGTGEGYTF.

The chain employs TRBV30 and TRBJ1-6; D call uncertain. The CDR3 is made up of 20 amino acids. Per germline, CDR1 GTSNPN and CDR2 SVGIG (reference sequence). V lost 0 bases and J lost 10, with 31 bases in between. This CDR3 is CAWSVSRYRWLGLLRSPLHF. The CDR3 DNA follows: TGTGCCTGGAGTGTTTCCCGCTATCGTTGGCTAGGGCTTCTGAGGTCACCCCTCCACTTT.

The V gene is TRBV27, the J gene TRBJ1-3; a possible D gene is TRBD1 (6 bases). The V gene's germline CDR1 is MNHEY and CDR2 SMNVEV (reference sequence). CDR3 length: 15 residues. V dropped 5 bases and J dropped 7 bases, with 18 bases sitting between them. CDR3 sequence reads: CASSPYSTGSNTIYF. The CDR3 DNA sequence: TGTGCCAGCAGTCCCTACTCTACAGGGTCCAACACCATATATTTT.

This clonotype turned up a few times. J is TRBJ2-7 and V is TRBV28; 11 nucleotides match TRBD2. CDR3 length: 14 amino acids. Germline CDR1 reads MDHEN; CDR2 reads SYDVKM. Trimming cost V 6 bases and J 4 bases; bases outside gene matches: 5. The CDR3 here is CASSPSGRLYEQYF. As DNA, the CDR3 is TGTGCCAGCAGCCCTAGCGGGAGGTTATACGAGCAGTACTTC.

The chain carries TRBV20-1 and TRBJ2-4; 13 nucleotides match TRBD2. CDR3 size: 16 residues. Looked up from germline, CDR1 is DFQATT and CDR2 is SNEGSKA (reference sequence). With V trimmed by 2 bases and J by 7 bases, 8 bases remained unmatched. The CDR3 coding sequence is TGCAGTGCTAGATCCCGACTAGCGGGAGGCGGGAACATTCAGTACTTC. Its protein product is CSARSRLAGGGNIQYF.

This clonotype was recorded a few times. This chain joins TRBV20-1 and TRBJ2-7; 8 nucleotides match TRBD2. The CDR3 length is 14 residues. Germline V gives CDR1 DFQATT, CDR2 SNEGSKA (reference sequence). Unmatched junction bases numbered 11, after V lost 3 bases and J lost 7 bases. The CDR3 coding sequence is TGCAGTGCTAGCACAGGAACTAGCGGAGGGGAGCAGTACTTC. It encodes CSASTGTSGGEQYF.

The chain employs TRBV20-1 and TRBJ2-3; 12 bases are a match to TRBD2. The CDR3 spans 16 residues. Germline V gene lookup returns CDR1 DFQATT and CDR2 SNEGSKA (reference sequence). Germline trimming cut 5 bases from V and 7 bases from J; bases unmatched to any gene: 13. CDR3 DNA sequence: TGCAGTGCTCCCTCGCCCATGACTAGCGGGAGAAATACGCAGTATTTT. Translated, it gives CSAPSPMTSGRNTQYF.

The sample holds a few counts of this clonotype. This chain joins TRBV6-2 or TRBV6-3 and TRBJ1-2; D is perhaps TRBD1 (5 bases). V lost 2 bases to trimming and J lost 4 bases, with 11 bases between them. CDR3 length: 14 residues. The germline V gene has CDR1 MNHEY and CDR2 SVGEGT. CDR3 region: CASSYGQGSYGYTF. DNA of the CDR3: TGTGCCAGCAGTTACGGTCAGGGAAGCTATGGCTACACCTTC.

V usage is TRBV30 and J usage is TRBJ2-4; 7 nucleotides match TRBD1. Germline values: CDR1 GTSNPN, CDR2 SVGIG (reference sequence). CDR3 length: 15 residues. V gave up 2 bases and J gave up 0 bases; unmatched junction bases: 4. CDR3 sequence reads: CAWSRSGGAKNIQYF. In DNA, the CDR3 is TGTGCCTGGAGTCGATCAGGGGGAGCCAAAAACATTCAGTACTTC.

The chain has TRBV7-2 and TRBJ2-1, with D perhaps matching TRBD1 (5 bases). There are 12 residues in the CDR3. Looked up from germline, CDR1 is SGHTA and CDR2 is FQGNSA. V lost 4 bases and J lost 9, with 10 bases in between. CDR3 DNA sequence: TGTGCCAGCAGCTCCCTAGGGGTTGAGCAGTTCTTC. It translates to CASSSLGVEQFF.

The chain has TRBV7-6 and TRBJ2-7; no clear D. V lost 2 bases and J 2 bases, leaving 19 bases between the germline ends. CDR3 length: 17 residues. The germline V gene has CDR1 SGHVS and CDR2 FNYEAQ. As DNA, the CDR3 is TGTGCCAGCAGCTTAACCGCCGGCGGCCCCGCGACCTACGAGCAGTACTTC. It codes for CASSLTAGGPATYEQYF.

This chain joins TRBV6-5 and TRBJ2-1, with D perhaps matching TRBD2 (5 bases). In germline, CDR1 is MNHEY, CDR2 SVGAGI. With 3 bases removed from V and 8 bases from J, the gap between germline ends came to 11 bases. This CDR3 contains 13 residues. The CDR3 DNA reads TGTGCCAGCAGTTATGCGATGAGGGATGAGCAGTTCTTC. It codes for CASSYAMRDEQFF.

This clonotype was seen a handful of times. The V call is TRBV28, the J call TRBJ2-1; 13 positions match TRBD2. Germline values: CDR1 MDHEN, CDR2 SYDVKM. This CDR3 has 17 amino acids. After removal of 6 bases from V and 5 bases from J, the junction contained 10 bases not matched to a gene. CDR3 nucleotide sequence: TGTGCCAGCAGACATGGACTAGCGGGAGTTAGGAACAATGAGCAGTTCTTC. Amino acid sequence: CASRHGLAGVRNNEQFF.

This chain links TRBV25-1 with TRBJ2-2; D is ambiguous. The CDR3 sequence is 16 residues long. Germline values: CDR1 MGHDK, CDR2 SYGVNS. Trimming shortened V by 2 bases and J by 0 bases, and 10 bases separated the two germline ends. CDR3 in amino acids: CASSEGKGSNTGELFF. CDR3 coding DNA: TGTGCCAGCAGTGAAGGGAAAGGCTCGAACACCGGGGAGCTGTTTTTT.